These 20 T cell receptor beta chains share one sample of origin, sequenced in a study of cytomegalovirus exposure and HLA in healthy donors. Vbeta (60) and Jbeta (13) primers were used in the PCR. The assay was immunoSEQ multiplex PCR, and TCRdb's table has in-frame clones only and misses some. Of about 120,000 clones listed, 65% to 85% are singletons. The sequenced material came from PBMCs. The source of these receptors is a woman in her 40s in good health and CMV-seropositive.

The gene calls are TRBV5-6 and TRBJ1-4, with D unclear. Trimming took off 4 bases at V and 2 bases at J, with 9 bases between the two ends. The germline CDR1 and CDR2 sequences are SGHDT and YYEEEE. The CDR3 extends over 14 amino acids. The CDR3 bases are TGTGCCAGCAGCCACAGTGCGACTAATGAAAAACTGTTTTTT. Translated: CASSHSATNEKLFF.

The chain couples TRBV4-3 to TRBJ1-4; TRBD1 is a possible D gene (6 bases). Trimming removed 0 bases at V and 8 bases at J, with 16 bases between. This CDR3 spans 16 amino acids. The germline CDR1 and CDR2 sequences are LGHNA and YSLEER. CDR3 sequence reads: CASSQDRGATTEKLFF. CDR3 bases: TGCGCCAGCAGCCAAGATCGGGGGGCGACTACCGAAAAACTGTTTTTT.

The rearrangement uses TRBV29-1 and TRBJ2-2; the match to TRBD2 covers 9 bases. Germline assignment: CDR1 SQVTM and CDR2 ANQGSEA. There are 13 residues in the CDR3. The V and J ends lost 7 bases and 2 bases, in that order; junction bases with no gene match: 2. The CDR3 here is CSGRGGNTGELFF. CDR3 in DNA: TGCAGCGGGCGGGGGGGTAACACCGGGGAGCTGTTTTTT.

The genes are TRBV30 and TRBJ2-3; 8 positions match TRBD2. V was pared by 3 bases and J by 1 base, with 15 bases of the junction left unmatched. CDR3 length equals 18 residues. In germline, CDR1 is GTSNPN, CDR2 SVGIG (reference sequence). CDR3 DNA: TGTGCCTGGAGCGGGGCGGGGGGATTCCAGCGGGGCACAGATACGCAGTATTTT. Residues: CAWSGAGGFQRGTDTQYF.

The chain uses TRBV7-3 and TRBJ1-1; TRBD1 matches 8 bases. Trimming cost V 5 bases and J 4 bases; bases outside gene matches: 9. The CDR3 runs to 15 residues. Germline assignment: CDR1 SGHTA and CDR2 FQGTGA. The CDR3 nucleotides read TGTGCCAGCAGCCCGACAGGGGCCGCAGGCACTGAAGCTTTCTTT. Residues: CASSPTGAAGTEAFF.

The chain recombines TRBV11-2 with TRBJ2-5; TRBD1 aligns across 9 bases. Germline CDR1 and CDR2: SGHAT and FQNNGV. CDR3 length: 15 residues. The ends lost 5 bases at V and 4 bases at J; junction bases unmatched: 8. The CDR3 nucleotides read TGTGCCAGCAGCAATAGAGGACAGGGGCGAGAGACCCAGTACTTC. Amino acids: CASSNRGQGRETQYF.

This chain's CDR3 is CASSTSTGGKSEAFF. CDR3 DNA: TGTGCCAGTAGTACCTCGACAGGGGGCAAGAGTGAAGCTTTCTTT. The chain couples TRBV19 to TRBJ1-1; 10 nucleotides agree with TRBD1. CDR1 and CDR2 from the germline V gene are LNHDA and SQIVND (reference sequence). With 4 bases clipped from V and 7 bases from J, the junction kept 9 bases outside the gene matches. This CDR3 is built from 15 residues.

This chain uses TRBV4-3 with TRBJ2-2; TRBD1 matches at 8 bases. The CDR3 spans 17 residues. Germline CDR1 LGHNA, CDR2 YSLEER. V lost 3 bases to trimming and J lost 4 bases; unmatched junction nucleotides: 10. CDR3 nucleotide sequence: TGCGCCAGCAGCCACCGCGTACAGGGGGAAAGCACCGGGGAGCTGTTTTTT. Translation: CASSHRVQGESTGELFF.

This clone was detected once. CDR3 region: CASSLLLAGGEVFF. For the CDR3, the DNA is TGTGCCAGCAGTTTATTACTAGCGGGAGGAGAGGTGTTCTTC. J is TRBJ2-1 and V is TRBV28, with 12 bases identical to TRBD2. The germline gives CDR1 MDHEN, CDR2 SYDVKM. The CDR3 extends over 14 amino acids. The V gene end was trimmed by 1 base and the J gene end by 15 bases; junction bases not matched to a gene: 7.

This rearrangement joins TRBV2 to TRBJ2-3; D call uncertain. V lost 6 bases, J lost 0 bases, and 4 bases lay in between. This CDR3 has 12 amino acids. CDR1 SNHLY and CDR2 FYNNEI come from the germline V gene. The CDR3 DNA is TGTGCCAGCAGCCCTAGCACAGATACGCAGTATTTT. Its protein product is CASSPSTDTQYF.

The chain couples TRBV9 to TRBJ1-4; tentative D call: TRBD1 (6 bases). Germline CDR1 SGDLS, CDR2 YYNGEE. CDR3 size: 14 residues. Trimming took off 0 bases at V and 7 bases at J, with 10 bases between the two ends. CDR3 sequence reads: CASSVDQGREKLFF. For the CDR3, the DNA is TGTGCCAGCAGCGTAGACCAGGGGCGTGAAAAACTGTTTTTT. The full variable domain, its missing parts supplied by reference TRBV9 and TRBJ1-4, is DSGVTQTPKHLITATGQRVTLRCSPRSGDLSVYWYQQSLDQGLQFLIQYYNGEERAKGNILERFSAQQFPDLHSELNLSSLELGDSALYFCASSVDQGREKLFFGSGTQLSVL.

This CDR3 is CASSQAGGSYEQYF. The CDR3 DNA follows: TGCGCCAGCAGCCAAGCGGGAGGCTCCTACGAGCAGTACTTC. This sequence joins TRBV4-3 and TRBJ2-7; 7 bases are a match to TRBD2. The CDR3 extends over 14 amino acids. V shed 1 base and J 0 bases; nucleotides not matched to a gene: 0. The germline CDR1 and CDR2 sequences are LGHNA and YSLEER.

V usage is TRBV29-1 and J usage is TRBJ1-2, with D perhaps matching TRBD1 (6 bases). CDR1 is SQVTM and CDR2 is ANQGSEA in the germline V gene. Trimming removed 2 bases from V and 0 bases from J, with 28 bases in between. This CDR3 has 20 amino acids. The DNA of the CDR3 is TGCAGCGTTGAATGGGTCAGGGGTGGGGTCCTTAAATCGTCTAACTATGGCTACACCTTC. It yields the protein CSVEWVRGGVLKSSNYGYTF.

This clone was picked up one time. The CDR3 DNA follows: TGTGCCAGCAGTCAGGGGCATCAGCCCCAGCATTTT. Translation: CASSQGHQPQHF. This chain uses TRBV25-1 with TRBJ1-5, with D perhaps matching TRBD1 (6 bases). This CDR3 has 12 residues. Trimming stripped 5 bases from V and 5 bases from J, with 7 bases between. Germline V lookup: CDR1 MGHDK, CDR2 SYGVNS.

The chain recombines TRBV10-3 with TRBJ1-1, with 7 bases lining up with TRBD1. Germline lookup yields CDR1 ENHRY and CDR2 SYGVKD. With 7 bases clipped from V and 7 bases from J, the junction kept 18 bases outside the gene matches. There are 16 residues in the CDR3. CDR3 in amino acids: CAITAASGGSLFEAFF. The CDR3 bases are TGTGCCATCACCGCAGCGTCAGGGGGAAGCCTATTTGAAGCTTTCTTT.

The V gene is TRBV19, the J gene TRBJ2-3; 9 nucleotides match TRBD1. V lost 4 bases and J lost 2; bases outside the gene matches: 4. Germline lookup yields CDR1 LNHDA and CDR2 SQIVND (reference sequence). CDR3 size: 15 residues. CDR3 DNA: TGTGCCAGTAGTACCCGACAGGGGGACACAGATACGCAGTATTTT. Protein product: CASSTRQGDTDTQYF. The whole variable domain, filled in from reference TRBV19 and TRBJ2-3, reads DGGITQSPKYLFRKEGQNVTLSCEQNLNHDAMYWYRQDPGQGLRLIYYSQIVNDFQKGDIAEGYSVSREKKESFPLTVTSAQKNPTAFYLCASSTRQGDTDTQYFGPGTRLTVL.

J is TRBJ1-2 and V is TRBV19; possibly TRBD1 for D (5 bases). Trimming removed 5 bases at V and 11 bases at J, with 12 bases between. The germline gives CDR1 LNHDA, CDR2 SQIVND (reference sequence). This CDR3 is built from 11 residues. The CDR3 protein is CASSHRLRYTF. Here the CDR3 DNA reads TGTGCCAGTAGTCACAGGTTACGATACACCTTC. Full variable domain (rest looked up from reference TRBV19 and TRBJ1-2): DGGITQSPKYLFRKEGQNVTLSCEQNLNHDAMYWYRQDPGQGLRLIYYSQIVNDFQKGDIAEGYSVSREKKESFPLTVTSAQKNPTAFYLCASSHRLRYTFGSGTRLTVV.

This sequence joins TRBV27 and TRBJ1-1; D not resolved. The CDR3 has 13 residues. Germline V CDR1 and CDR2: MNHEY, SMNVEV (reference sequence). V lost 1 base and J 1 base, leaving 4 bases between the germline ends. The CDR3 here is CASSLYRNTEAFF. The CDR3 nucleotides read TGTGCCAGCAGTTTATACAGGAACACTGAAGCTTTCTTT.

The chain carries TRBV28 and TRBJ1-1; 7 bases align to TRBD1. The V segment lost 5 bases and the J segment 1 base; nucleotides outside the gene matches: 7. This CDR3 spans 15 amino acids. Looked up from germline, CDR1 is MDHEN and CDR2 is SYDVKM. The CDR3, as DNA: TGTGCCAGCAGTCCGACCAGGGGGGAGAACACTGAAGCTTTCTTT. This sequence encodes CASSPTRGENTEAFF.

V is TRBV4-1 and J is TRBJ1-2; possibly TRBD1 for D (5 bases). V was shortened by 1 base and J by 7 bases, with 13 bases between the two germline ends. The germline CDR1 and CDR2 sequences are MGHRA and YSYEKL. The CDR3 is made up of 14 amino acids. The CDR3, as DNA: TGCGCCAGCAGCCAAGCCCCAGGGCGGCGTGGCTACACCTTC. This encodes CASSQAPGRRGYTF.